This T cell receptor beta chain emerged from a study of vaccination effects on CD4 cells after COVID-19. Turning to the study itself: Each participant was given two doses of one vaccine (BNT162b2 or mRNA-1273).

Antigen-specific CD4+ T cells were expanded with viral peptide pools in the ViraFEST assay before sequencing. The culture ran for approximately 10 days before CD4+ T cells were isolated. Among the vaccine recipients, none had a prior SARS-CoV-2 infection, and nucleocapsid antibodies were negative. Produced via immunoSEQ multiplex PCR; TCRdb's table is partial and in-frame only. Among tens of thousands of clones listed, roughly three quarters were seen once. The CDR3 has 15 residues. Germline CDR1 is DFQATT and CDR2 is SNEGSKA (reference sequence). With 3 bases removed from V and 1 base from J, the gap between germline ends came to 15 bases. Study-wide findings and caveats: Convalescent patients were scarce, and early post-infection timepoints were absent.

A word on this clone: Antigen specificity is unknown.

The source is a human donor who received a COVID-19 vaccine. Sequences were derived from CD4+ T cells from PBMCs cultured with HCoV-OC43 spike peptides, sampled before COVID-19 vaccination. Subset specified: HCoV-OC43 spike overlapping peptide pool stimulation. V gene TRBV20-1 combines with J gene TRBJ1-2, with a weak D call TRBD1 (5 bases). The CDR3: CSASLLGGVNYGYTF. The CDR3 DNA follows: TGCAGTGCTAGTCTGCTGGGGGGTGTTAACTATGGCTACACCTTC.